This TCR beta chain was sequenced during a study of shared clonotypes between healthy human individuals. The data were produced by immunoSEQ multiplex PCR, yet TCRdb's version contains in-frame clones alone and is incomplete. The table has hundreds of thousands of clones, about 74% seen once. The sample holds one count of this clone. This clonotype was obtained from a woman in her 30s in good health. Sequences were obtained from memory CD4+ T cells sorted from blood. This sample's subset: CD45RA-negative fraction.

The CDR3 coding sequence is TGTGCCAGCAGCCCCAGAGGGACAGATACGCAGTATTTT. It specifies CASSPRGTDTQYF. The V call is TRBV7-8, the J call TRBJ2-3; D is perhaps TRBD2 (5 bases). V was pared by 5 bases and J by 3 bases, with 9 bases between. The germline V gene encodes CDR1 SGHVS and CDR2 FQNEAQ. This CDR3 is 13 amino acids long.